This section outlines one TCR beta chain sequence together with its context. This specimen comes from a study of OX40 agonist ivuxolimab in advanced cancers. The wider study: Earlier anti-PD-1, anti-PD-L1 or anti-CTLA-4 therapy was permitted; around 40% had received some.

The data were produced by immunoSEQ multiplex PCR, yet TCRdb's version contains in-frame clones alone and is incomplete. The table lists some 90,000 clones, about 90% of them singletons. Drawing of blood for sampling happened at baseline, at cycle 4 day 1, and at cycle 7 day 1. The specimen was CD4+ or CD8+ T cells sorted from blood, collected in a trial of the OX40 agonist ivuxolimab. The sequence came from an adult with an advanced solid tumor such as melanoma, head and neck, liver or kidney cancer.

The DNA for the CDR3 is TGCAGTGCTGGGGACGCCGACGAGCAGTACTTC. Translated, it gives CSAGDADEQYF. V gene TRBV20-1 combines with J gene TRBJ2-7; tentatively, D is TRBD1 or TRBD2 (5 bases each). The germline V gene has CDR1 DFQATT and CDR2 SNEGSKA (reference sequence). This CDR3 region has 11 residues. Trimming removed 5 bases from V and 5 bases from J, with 10 bases in between.